What follows describes a single TCR beta chain. The entry originates in a study of T cells expressing NK-cell markers. Study-level background: It was from sorted CD3+CD56+NKG2C+, CD3+CD56+NKG2C- and CD3+CD56-NKG2C+ T cells that TCR beta repertoires came.

TCRdb reworked the 5' RACE reads into one entry per CDR3 protein, no DNA. Reported are 350,000 to 500,000 distinct CDR3 sequences; the ten largest clones contain under 7.5%. The germline CDR1 and CDR2 sequences are SGHDT and YYEEEE. There are 14 residues in the CDR3. The source of this sequence is a woman aged 18 to 75 in good health. V is TRBV5-6 and J is TRBJ1-2. The sequencing sample was made of blood T cells: a sorted CD56 or NKG2C T cell subset, CD4+ or CD8+ T cells, or bulk PBMC T cells (not recorded which). The CDR3 is CASSLGTAEHGYTF.